A single sample is the source of the 4 T cell receptor beta chains below, sequenced in a study of blood T cell repertoires in COVID-19. Sequencing was performed with immunoSEQ multiplex PCR; in TCRdb, only in-frame clones are kept and a portion is missing. The sample contains some 390,000 clones, roughly 91% of which appear only once. Input material: PBMCs or T cells enriched from blood (not recorded which). The receptors come from a woman under 40 who had recovered from COVID-19.

The chain links TRBV19 to TRBJ2-3; perhaps TRBD1 as D (5 bases). The CDR3 sequence is 15 residues long. Germline CDR1 is LNHDA and CDR2 is SQIVND (reference sequence). The V gene lost 1 base and the J gene lost 4 bases, with 12 bases spanning the gap. This CDR3 reads CASSIAPGRADTQYF. CDR3 bases: TGTGCCAGTAGTATAGCGCCAGGGCGCGCAGATACGCAGTATTTT.

The chain recombines TRBV18 with TRBJ1-5; possible D gene TRBD1, 5 bases. Germline CDR1 and CDR2: KGHSH and LQKENI. The CDR3 has 15 amino acids. Trimming shortened V by 0 bases and J by 5 bases, and 11 bases separated the two germline ends. The CDR3 is CASSPPNKGDQPQHF. CDR3 nucleotides: TGTGCCAGCTCACCACCGAACAAAGGGGATCAGCCCCAGCATTTT.

The rearrangement joins TRBV5-6 to TRBJ1-2; 7 bases match TRBD1. Per the germline V gene, CDR1 is SGHDT and CDR2 is YYEEEE. The CDR3 runs 15 residues. Unmatched junction bases numbered 12, after V lost 3 bases and J lost 7 bases. In DNA form, the CDR3 reads TGTGCCAGCAGCTCGGAATCCGGGACAGAAATTGGCTACACCTTC. This sequence encodes CASSSESGTEIGYTF.

CDR3 DNA: TGTGCCAGCAGCCAAAATAACTATGGCTACACCTTC. Protein: CASSQNNYGYTF. J is TRBJ1-2 and V is TRBV9, with D hard to call. Trimming took off 4 bases at V and 1 base at J, with 5 bases between the two ends. CDR1 and CDR2 from the germline V gene are SGDLS and YYNGEE. This CDR3 comprises 12 residues. Looking up the rest from reference TRBV9 and TRBJ1-2 gives the full variable domain: DSGVTQTPKHLITATGQRVTLRCSPRSGDLSVYWYQQSLDQGLQFLIQYYNGEERAKGNILERFSAQQFPDLHSELNLSSLELGDSALYFCASSQNNYGYTFGSGTRLTVV.